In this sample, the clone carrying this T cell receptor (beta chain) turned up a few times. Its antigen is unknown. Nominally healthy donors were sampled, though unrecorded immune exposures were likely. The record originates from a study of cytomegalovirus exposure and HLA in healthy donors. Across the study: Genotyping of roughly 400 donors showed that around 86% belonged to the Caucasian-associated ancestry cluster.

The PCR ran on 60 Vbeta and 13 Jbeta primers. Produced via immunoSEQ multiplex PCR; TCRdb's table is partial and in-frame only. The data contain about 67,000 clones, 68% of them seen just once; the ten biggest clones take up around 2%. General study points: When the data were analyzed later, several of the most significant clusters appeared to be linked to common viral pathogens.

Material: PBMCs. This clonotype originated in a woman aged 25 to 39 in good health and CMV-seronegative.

Written as DNA, the CDR3 is TGTGCCAGCAGCGCGACAGGGGAAATGGCTGAAGCTTTCTTT. This encodes CASSATGEMAEAFF. The gene calls are TRBV7-9 and TRBJ1-1; 8 bases are shared with TRBD1. The V gene's germline CDR1 is SEHNR and CDR2 FQNEAQ (reference sequence). The CDR3 has 14 residues. Losses at the gene ends were 5 bases for V and 6 bases for J; bases not matched to a gene: 8.